The TCR beta chain described here comes from a study of response to subunit inactivated influenza vaccine. General observations from the study: Authors suggested that a seasonal influenza vaccination recruits few new T cells each time.

TCRdb passed the RT-PCR reads through MiXCR, listing each CDR3 protein once. The data contain 500,000 to 650,000 distinct CDR3 sequences, 6% to 9% of them seen just once; the ten biggest clones take up approximately 13%. The CDR3 consists of 11 residues. V gave up 4 bases and J gave up 5 bases, with 7 bases separating them. CDR1 SGHKS and CDR2 YYEKEE come from the germline V gene (reference sequence). This clonotype was found a few times. Its antigen is not identified. This sequence was found in a man aged 50 to 69 who received an inactivated influenza vaccine. The chain is built from TRBV5-5 and TRBJ2-7; D is unresolved. The material was PBMCs from blood, obtained approximately 25 months after vaccination. CDR3 sequence reads: CASSPLNEQYF. The CDR3 nucleotides are TGTGCCAGCAGCCCCCTGAACGAGCAGTACTTC.